Here is one TCR beta chain with its context. This sample is drawn from a study of shared clonotypes between healthy human individuals. Per germline, CDR1 MNHNY and CDR2 SVGAGI (reference sequence). This CDR3 region has 15 residues. The junction had 11 bases not matched to a gene; V was cut back by 6 bases and J by 6 bases. Authors' methods: Filtering of immunoSEQ junctional sequences could not match full-length read filtering. TCRdb's table, derived via immunoSEQ multiplex PCR, lists solely in-frame clones and lacks some. The V and J calls and clone size are taken from that table; D and trimming were inferred from the DNA. The table lists around 2.5 million clones, 93% of them singletons. Each sample came from a Caucasian adult donor living in Nashville, Tennessee. The CD4+ fraction was divided into a CD45RA+ naive subset and a CD45RA-negative memory subset.

Input material: naive CD4+ T cells from PBMCs. Described subset: CD45RA+ positively selected. The TCR sequence derives from a young man in good health. Some clones in this sample may be carry-over from other donors' samples. The chain recombines TRBV6-6 with TRBJ1-5; 7 bases match TRBD1. The CDR3 bases are TGTGCCAGCAGGGCAGCAGGGGGATGGACTCAGCCCCAGCATTTT. Residues: CASRAAGGWTQPQHF.